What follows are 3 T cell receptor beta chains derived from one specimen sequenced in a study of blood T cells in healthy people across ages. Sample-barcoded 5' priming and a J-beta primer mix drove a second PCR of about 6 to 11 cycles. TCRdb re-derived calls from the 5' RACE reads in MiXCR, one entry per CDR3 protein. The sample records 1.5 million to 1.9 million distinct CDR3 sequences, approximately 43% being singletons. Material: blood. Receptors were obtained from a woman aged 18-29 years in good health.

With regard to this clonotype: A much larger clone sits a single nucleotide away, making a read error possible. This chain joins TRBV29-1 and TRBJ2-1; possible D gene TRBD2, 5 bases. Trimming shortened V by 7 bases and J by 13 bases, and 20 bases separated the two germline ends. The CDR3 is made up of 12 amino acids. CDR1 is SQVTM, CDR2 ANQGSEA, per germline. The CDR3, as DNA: TGCAGCGCCAGGACTGTTCAAGAGACCCAGTTCTTC. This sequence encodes CSARTVQETQFF.

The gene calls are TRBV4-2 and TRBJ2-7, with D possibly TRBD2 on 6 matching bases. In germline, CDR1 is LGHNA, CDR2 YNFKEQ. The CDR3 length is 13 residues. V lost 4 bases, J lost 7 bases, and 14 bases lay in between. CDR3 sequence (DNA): TGTGCCAGCAGCCCCGGACTAAACAATGAGCAGTACTTC. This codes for CASSPGLNNEQYF.

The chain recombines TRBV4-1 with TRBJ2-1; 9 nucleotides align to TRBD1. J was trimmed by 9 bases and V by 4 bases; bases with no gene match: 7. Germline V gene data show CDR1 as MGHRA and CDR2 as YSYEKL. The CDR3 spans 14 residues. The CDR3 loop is CASSRDRAKSEQFF. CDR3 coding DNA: TGCGCCAGCAGCCGGGACAGGGCAAAAAGTGAGCAGTTCTTC.